Below, 20 T cell receptor beta chains from the same sample are listed, as sequenced in a study of T cell responses to AZD1222 COVID-19 vaccine. Assay: immunoSEQ multiplex PCR; the TCRdb copy retains only in-frame clones and omits some. The table lists 130,000 or so clones, approximately 90% of them singletons. Source: peripheral blood, taken on day 0 of AZD1222 vaccination. These receptors originate from an adult in good health.

The chain uses TRBV24-1 and TRBJ2-3; D is possibly TRBD1 (5 bases). Germline loops: CDR1 KGHDR, CDR2 SFDVKD. The CDR3 is 17 residues long. V was pared by 5 bases and J by 0 bases, with 17 bases between. The chain's CDR3 is CATSAWSWGPSTDTQYF. As DNA, the CDR3 is TGTGCCACCAGTGCGTGGAGCTGGGGCCCTAGCACAGATACGCAGTATTTT.

The J gene is TRBJ2-1, the V gene TRBV7-8; the match to TRBD2 covers 13 bases. This CDR3 spans 15 amino acids. The V segment lost 5 bases and the J segment 9 bases; nucleotides outside the gene matches: 7. The germline V gene has CDR1 SGHVS and CDR2 FQNEAQ. The CDR3 loop reads CASSILAGGLSEQFF. Written as DNA, the CDR3 is TGTGCCAGCAGCATACTAGCGGGAGGGCTCAGTGAGCAGTTCTTC. Supplemented by reference TRBV7-8 and TRBJ2-1, the full variable domain reads GAGVSQSPRYKVAKRGQDVALRCDPISGHVSLFWYQQALGQGPEFLTYFQNEAQLDKSGLPSDRFFAERPEGSVSTLKIQRTQQEDSAVYLCASSILAGGLSEQFFGPGTRLTVL.

V is TRBV19 and J is TRBJ2-7; a weak D match, TRBD1 (6 bases). The CDR3 totals 14 residues. The germline V gene encodes CDR1 LNHDA and CDR2 SQIVND (reference sequence). V was clipped by 6 bases and J by 0 bases, with 12 bases between them. The CDR3 region has the DNA TGTGCCAGTAGGGCTCGGGACAACTCCTACGAGCAGTACTTC. Translation gives CASRARDNSYEQYF.

This chain uses TRBV14 with TRBJ2-3; no definite D call. The CDR3 spans 12 residues. CDR1 SGHDN and CDR2 FVKESK come from the germline V gene. V lost 3 bases to trimming and J lost 7 bases, with 8 bases between them. CDR3 nucleotide sequence: TGTGCCAGCAGCCACCAGATTAATACGCAGTATTTT. It encodes CASSHQINTQYF. Variable domain in full (rest from reference TRBV14 and TRBJ2-3): EAGVTQFPSHSVIEKGQTVTLRCDPISGHDNLYWYRRVMGKEIKFLLHFVKESKQDESGMPNNRFLAERTGGTYSTLKVQPAELEDSGVYFCASSHQINTQYFGPGTRLTVL.

The rearrangement links TRBV27 to TRBJ2-3; D not resolved. The CDR3 length is 12 residues. V was trimmed by 4 bases and J by 5 bases, leaving 7 bases between them. Germline V CDR1 and CDR2: MNHEY, SMNVEV (reference sequence). CDR3 sequence: CASSWVGDTQYF. CDR3 nucleotides: TGTGCCAGCAGTTGGGTCGGAGATACGCAGTATTTT.

In DNA, the CDR3 is TGTGCCAGCAGCTTATCGGGAGATTACAATGAGCAGTTCTTC. Protein sequence: CASSLSGDYNEQFF. J is TRBJ2-1 and V is TRBV7-2, with TRBD2 as a possible D gene (6 bases). The length of the CDR3 is 14 residues. CDR1 and CDR2 (germline): SGHTA, FQGNSA. The V end lost 2 bases, the J end lost 4 bases, and 9 bases lay between the germline ends.

The chain recombines TRBV15 with TRBJ1-5; D may be TRBD1 (5 bases). Germline lookup yields CDR1 LNHNV and CDR2 YYDKDF (reference sequence). V lost 8 bases to trimming and J lost 9 bases, with 14 bases between them. There are 12 residues in the CDR3. The CDR3 loop is CATGRGNRPQHF. CDR3 nucleotide sequence: TGTGCCACCGGGAGGGGTAACCGGCCCCAGCATTTT.

The chain joins TRBV4-1 to TRBJ1-1; D uncertain. V was cut by 4 bases and J by 4 bases, with 13 bases left in between. The CDR3 is made up of 14 amino acids. The germline gives CDR1 MGHRA, CDR2 YSYEKL. The CDR3 DNA reads as TGCGCCAGCAGCCTCCGCGCAGTCACCACTGAAGCTTTCTTT. It translates to CASSLRAVTTEAFF.

The rearrangement uses TRBV3-1 (or the pseudogene TRBV3-2) and TRBJ1-1; 11 bases fit TRBD1. Germline CDR1 and CDR2: LGHDT and YNNKEL (reference sequence). The CDR3 is 16 amino acids. The trim removed 4 bases at V and 4 bases at J, leaving 8 bases unmatched. The CDR3 DNA is TGTGCCAGCAGCCTAGGACAGGGGGCGAAGAGCACTGAAGCTTTCTTT. This sequence encodes CASSLGQGAKSTEAFF.

CDR3 DNA: TGTGCCAGCGGAATCCTAGGTCCTTCAGACGAGCAGTACTTC. Translating it yields CASGILGPSDEQYF. V gene TRBV6-5 combines with J gene TRBJ2-7; D is unclear. The CDR3 runs to 14 residues. V dropped 8 bases and J dropped 5 bases, with 19 bases sitting between them. Germline-derived CDR1 and CDR2 are MNHEY and SVGAGI.

This rearrangement joins TRBV10-3 to TRBJ1-2; D is unclear. CDR1 and CDR2 from the germline V gene are ENHRY and SYGVKD. V was pared by 0 bases and J by 2 bases, with 7 bases between. The CDR3 sequence is 14 residues long. Here the CDR3 DNA reads TGTGCCATCAGTGAGTCGCTGGCCAACTATGGCTACACCTTC. Amino acids: CAISESLANYGYTF.

The chain links TRBV5-3 to TRBJ2-6, with D unresolved. TRBV5-3 is labeled an ORF, and its function is uncertain. CDR3 size: 17 residues. V lost 4 bases, J lost 0 bases, and 14 bases lay in between. CDR3 sequence: CARSSNGRVSGANVLTF. CDR3 bases: TGTGCCAGAAGCAGCAACGGGCGAGTCTCTGGGGCCAACGTCCTGACTTTC.

The V gene is TRBV7-6, the J gene TRBJ2-6; maybe TRBD2 (5 bases). The V end lost 0 bases, the J end lost 0 bases, and 18 bases lay between the germline ends. The CDR3 is 20 amino acids. Germline V gene lookup returns CDR1 SGHVS and CDR2 FNYEAQ. The chain's CDR3 is CASSLAFPRAVSSGANVLTF. Here the CDR3 DNA reads TGTGCCAGCAGCTTAGCCTTCCCGAGGGCTGTAAGCTCTGGGGCCAACGTCCTGACTTTC.

The rearrangement joins TRBV28 to TRBJ1-4; a weak D match, TRBD1 (6 bases). The CDR3 covers 15 residues. The germline V and J ends were trimmed by 5 bases and 0 bases, with 10 bases remaining between them. In germline, CDR1 is MDHEN, CDR2 SYDVKM. CDR3 nucleotides: TGTGCCAGCAGTGAACCAGGGGCAACTAATGAAAAACTGTTTTTT. Amino acid sequence: CASSEPGATNEKLFF.

This clone has just one count. This chain uses TRBV19 with TRBJ2-3; 7 nucleotides match TRBD2. J was trimmed by 2 bases and V by 7 bases; bases with no gene match: 9. The CDR3 is made up of 15 amino acids. Per the germline V gene, CDR1 is LNHDA and CDR2 is SQIVND (reference sequence). CDR3 nucleotides: TGTGCCAGTACCCTAATTGGGGGGGTCACAGATACGCAGTATTTT. Protein sequence: CASTLIGGVTDTQYF.

The gene calls are TRBV3-1 (or the pseudogene TRBV3-2) and TRBJ2-1, with 7 bases lining up with TRBD2. The germline CDR1 and CDR2 sequences are LGHDT and YNNKEL (reference sequence). The trim removed 4 bases at V and 2 bases at J, leaving 11 bases unmatched. The CDR3 length is 17 residues. The CDR3 nucleotides read TGTGCCAGCAGCCGAGGCCTCGGACTAGGTGCCTACAATGAGCAGTTCTTC. Translated: CASSRGLGLGAYNEQFF.

The chain employs TRBV19 and TRBJ2-5; D ambiguous. In germline, CDR1 is LNHDA, CDR2 SQIVND (reference sequence). The CDR3 is made up of 13 amino acids. Trimming left V 5 bases short and J 2 bases short, with 9 bases between. CDR3 protein: CASSVKGQETQYF. CDR3 nucleotides: TGTGCCAGTAGTGTTAAAGGACAAGAGACCCAGTACTTC.

This sequence joins TRBV30 and TRBJ1-2, with 7 bases fitting TRBD1. V dropped 5 bases and J dropped 7; count of bases not matched to a gene: 10. The length of the CDR3 is 13 residues. From germline, CDR1 is GTSNPN and CDR2 SVGIG (reference sequence). The CDR3 loop reads CAWGQVTVGGYTF. The CDR3 region has the DNA TGTGCCTGGGGACAGGTAACGGTCGGTGGCTACACCTTC.

This clone is a singleton in its sample. The J gene is TRBJ2-1, the V gene TRBV27; D is perhaps TRBD2 (5 bases). With 5 bases removed from V and 0 bases from J, the gap between germline ends came to 11 bases. The CDR3 covers 15 residues. Germline V gene data show CDR1 as MNHEY and CDR2 as SMNVEV (reference sequence). The DNA for the CDR3 is TGTGCCAGCAGTCCAGACACTAGCTCCTACAATGAGCAGTTCTTC. This sequence encodes CASSPDTSSYNEQFF.

This clone appeared a single time. This chain joins TRBV4-2 and TRBJ2-5; 15 bases align to TRBD2. The CDR3 totals 18 residues. V shed 3 bases, J shed 1 base, and the junction held 6 bases outside the gene matches. The germline V gene encodes CDR1 LGHNA and CDR2 YNFKEQ. Written as DNA, the CDR3 is TGTGCCAGCAGCCAGGGGACTAGCGGGGGGACCCTCCAAGAGACCCAGTACTTC. Translation: CASSQGTSGGTLQETQYF.